This section outlines one TCR beta chain sequence together with its context. Its specificity is unknown. V gave up 3 bases and J gave up 3 bases, with 14 bases separating them. The CDR3 loop spans 15 amino acids. Germline V gene sequence: CDR1 MDHEN, CDR2 SYDVKM. These data are taken from a study of cytomegalovirus exposure and HLA in healthy donors. Study-level findings and limits: Presence/absence analyses supposed approximately even sequencing depth among donors. In a later analysis, TCR beta V- and J-gene trimming was associated with a missense DCLRE1C variant.

PCR involved 60 Vbeta and 13 Jbeta primers. This table comes from immunoSEQ multiplex PCR, and its TCRdb copy is limited to in-frame clones, with some not included. This table holds more than 150,000 clones, around 75% found once. This chain connects TRBV28 to TRBJ2-5, with D possibly TRBD1 on 6 matching bases. This TCR was sampled from a man aged 40-49 years in good health and CMV-seropositive. The sequenced sample was PBMCs. CDR3 coding DNA: TGTGCCAGCAGTTTTGTACGGACAGACAAAGAGACCCAGTACTTC. It is translated as CASSFVRTDKETQYF.